What follows are 27 T cell receptor beta chains derived from one specimen sequenced in a study of neoadjuvant nivolumab and ipilimumab in lung cancer. The repertoire was sequenced with immunoSEQ multiplex PCR; TCRdb's copy has only in-frame clones and lacks some. Of 2,500 to 3,000 clones in the sample, around 85% were seen once. The sequencing used tumor tissue, collected before neoadjuvant nivolumab, alone or with ipilimumab. These receptors were collected from an adult with non-small cell lung cancer.

V is TRBV7-2 and J is TRBJ2-1; D is possibly TRBD1 or TRBD2 (5 bases each). CDR3 length: 16 amino acids. CDR1 is SGHTA, CDR2 FQGNSA, per germline. Trimming removed 5 bases from V and 8 bases from J, with 22 bases in between. The CDR3: CASSPEDRDPRDEQFF. As DNA, the CDR3 is TGTGCCAGCAGCCCTGAAGACCGGGACCCCAGAGATGAGCAGTTCTTC.

The rearrangement uses TRBV19 and TRBJ2-7; a possible D gene is TRBD2 (7 bases). V lost 9 bases, J lost 10 bases, and 22 bases lay in between. Per germline, CDR1 LNHDA and CDR2 SQIVND (reference sequence). The CDR3 totals 13 residues. In DNA, the CDR3 is TGTGCCAGCCAAGGGGGGGGTTCCTTCGAACAGTACTTC. As protein: CASQGGGSFEQYF.

This rearrangement joins TRBV2 to TRBJ1-2; 9 positions match TRBD1. The J segment lost 4 bases and the V segment lost 5 bases, leaving 5 bases of the junction unmatched. CDR3 length: 14 amino acids. Germline loops: CDR1 SNHLY, CDR2 FYNNEI. The CDR3 region is CASSPVDRGYGYTF. The CDR3 DNA reads TGTGCCAGCAGTCCCGTGGACAGGGGCTATGGCTACACCTTC.

In DNA, the CDR3 is TGCGCCAGCAGCATCCGAGCGGGGATAAGGGACTACGAGCAGTACTTC. Translating gives CASSIRAGIRDYEQYF. The chain uses TRBV4-1 and TRBJ2-7, with TRBD2 matching 7 bases. Germline CDR1 is MGHRA and CDR2 is YSYEKL. The length of the CDR3 is 16 residues. With V trimmed by 5 bases and J by 3 bases, 13 bases remained unmatched.

V gene TRBV7-2 combines with J gene TRBJ2-5; 11 bases align to TRBD2. The CDR3 totals 19 residues. Per germline, CDR1 SGHTA and CDR2 FQGNSA. Trimming at V came to 5 bases and at J to 5 bases, leaving 19 bases not matched to a gene. CDR3 sequence reads: CASSPHAASGRSPRETQYF. In DNA, the CDR3 is TGTGCCAGCAGCCCTCATGCCGCTAGCGGGAGGTCACCACGGGAGACCCAGTACTTC.

This chain links TRBV6-6 with TRBJ2-3; 8 positions match TRBD1. This CDR3 is 15 amino acids long. Germline loops: CDR1 MNHNY, CDR2 SVGAGI (reference sequence). V was pared by 0 bases and J by 5 bases, with 4 bases of the junction left unmatched. Written as DNA, the CDR3 is TGTGCCAGCAGTTACTCGGGACAGGTTCTAGATACGCAGTATTTT. Amino acids: CASSYSGQVLDTQYF.

This clone was recorded a few times. The rearrangement joins TRBV27 to TRBJ2-5; TRBD1 is a possible D gene (6 bases). This CDR3 is 13 amino acids long. Between the trimmed V and J ends, which lost 7 bases and 1 base, there was a span of 10 bases. CDR1 MNHEY and CDR2 SMNVEV come from the germline V gene (reference sequence). The CDR3 region is CASNPRGQETQYF. As DNA, the CDR3 is TGTGCCAGCAACCCCAGGGGCCAAGAGACCCAGTACTTC.

The chain links TRBV28 to TRBJ1-1; D uncertain. Per the germline V gene, CDR1 is MDHEN and CDR2 is SYDVKM. V was cut by 6 bases and J by 1 base, with 9 bases left in between. There are 13 residues in the CDR3. As DNA, the CDR3 is TGTGCCAGCAGCTTCAACCAGAACACTGAAGCTTTCTTT. This sequence encodes CASSFNQNTEAFF. Together with reference TRBV28 and TRBJ1-1, the CDR3 gives the full variable domain: DVKVTQSSRYLVKRTGEKVFLECVQDMDHENMFWYRQDPGLGLRLIYFSYDVKMKEKGDIPEGYSVSREKKERFSLILESASTNQTSMYLCASSFNQNTEAFFGQGTRLTVV.

The CDR3 here is CASSLVRTGELFF. The CDR3 nucleotides are TGTGCCAGCAGCTTAGTTAGGACCGGGGAGCTGTTTTTT. The V and J genes are TRBV11-3 and TRBJ2-2, with D unclear. Germline assignment: CDR1 SGHNT and CDR2 YENEEA. There are 13 residues in the CDR3. V shed 1 base and J shed 5 bases, with 5 bases lying between them.

The rearrangement links TRBV15 to TRBJ2-1; D possibly corresponds to TRBD2 (6 bases). This CDR3 region has 15 residues. V was trimmed by 5 bases and J by 0 bases, leaving 11 bases between them. Germline loops: CDR1 LNHNV, CDR2 YYDKDF (reference sequence). In nucleotides, the CDR3 is TGTGCCACCAGCGGAGGGACGGCCTCCTACAATGAGCAGTTCTTC. Its translation: CATSGGTASYNEQFF.

This chain connects TRBV5-4 to TRBJ2-7; TRBD2 matches 9 bases. The germline CDR1 and CDR2 sequences are SGHNT and YYREEE (reference sequence). With 0 bases clipped from V and 4 bases from J, the junction kept 5 bases outside the gene matches. This CDR3 has 15 residues. CDR3 DNA sequence: TGTGCCAGCAGCTTGGCGGCGGGAGGGCCTTACGAGCAGTACTTC. It translates to CASSLAAGGPYEQYF.

V and J are TRBV5-1 and TRBJ1-1; 9 bases match TRBD1. Germline V gives CDR1 SGHRS, CDR2 YFSETQ. The CDR3 runs 16 residues. The trim removed 0 bases at V and 1 base at J, leaving 4 bases unmatched. CDR3 sequence (DNA): TGCGCCAGCAGCTTGGTTTCGGGACAGGGGAACACTGAAGCTTTCTTT. This sequence encodes CASSLVSGQGNTEAFF.

The sample holds one count of this clone. This chain joins TRBV7-8 and TRBJ2-3; 7 nucleotides line up with TRBD2. Trimming removed 6 bases from V and 1 base from J; junction bases left unmatched: 10. The CDR3 extends over 16 amino acids. Per germline, CDR1 SGHVS and CDR2 FQNEAQ. CDR3 residues: CASSYAGTKGTDTQYF. In nucleotides, the CDR3 is TGTGCCAGCAGTTATGCCGGGACTAAGGGCACAGATACGCAGTATTTT.

The chain couples TRBV2 to TRBJ2-7, with D possibly TRBD2 on 5 matching bases. Germline-derived CDR1 and CDR2 are SNHLY and FYNNEI. The CDR3 runs 14 residues. V was clipped by 5 bases and J by 4 bases, with 15 bases between them. The CDR3 bases are TGTGCCAGCAGTCTCGCTTTCGGCGGGTACGAGCAGTACTTC. It codes for CASSLAFGGYEQYF.

This chain connects TRBV5-5 to TRBJ2-3; D gene uncertain. Germline loops: CDR1 SGHKS, CDR2 YYEKEE (reference sequence). This CDR3 contains 17 residues. V lost 1 base to trimming and J lost 1 base, with 16 bases between them. CDR3 region: CASSLPATQIRTDTQYF. CDR3 DNA sequence: TGTGCCAGCAGCTTGCCGGCGACGCAAATCCGCACAGATACGCAGTATTTT.

The rearrangement joins TRBV2 to TRBJ2-3, with 7 bases lining up with TRBD2. The CDR3 consists of 14 residues. Germline V gives CDR1 SNHLY, CDR2 FYNNEI. V was clipped by 7 bases and J by 2 bases; unmatched bases: 6. The CDR3, as DNA: TGTGCCAGCACACCAAGGGACTACACAGATACGCAGTATTTT. This translates into CASTPRDYTDTQYF.

The chain has TRBV11-2 and TRBJ2-2, with 9 nucleotides matching TRBD1. Germline lookup yields CDR1 SGHAT and CDR2 FQNNGV. The CDR3 contains 15 residues. The V gene end was trimmed by 5 bases and the J gene end by 3 bases; junction bases not matched to a gene: 4. Here the CDR3 DNA reads TGTGCCAGCAGCCAGCGGACAGGGGACACCGGGGAGCTGTTTTTT. This encodes CASSQRTGDTGELFF.

In its sample, this clone was seen once. This rearrangement joins TRBV19 to TRBJ1-2; maybe TRBD1 (5 bases). Per the germline V gene, CDR1 is LNHDA and CDR2 is SQIVND (reference sequence). The V and J ends lost 7 bases and 4 bases respectively, with 13 bases between them. CDR3 length equals 13 residues. Written as DNA, the CDR3 is TGTGCCAGTACCCAACAGGTTGGCTATGGCTACACCTTC. Its protein product is CASTQQVGYGYTF. Filled out from reference TRBV19 and TRBJ1-2, the complete variable domain reads DGGITQSPKYLFRKEGQNVTLSCEQNLNHDAMYWYRQDPGQGLRLIYYSQIVNDFQKGDIAEGYSVSREKKESFPLTVTSAQKNPTAFYLCASTQQVGYGYTFGSGTRLTVV.

V gene TRBV5-4 combines with J gene TRBJ2-2; the D is unclear. Deletions cut 4 bases from V and 9 bases from J, with 16 bases between. CDR1 and CDR2 from the germline V gene are SGHNT and YYREEE (reference sequence). This CDR3 comprises 14 residues. The CDR3 protein is CASSPSYQTRELFF. The DNA for the CDR3 is TGTGCCAGCAGCCCAAGCTACCAGACCCGGGAGCTGTTTTTT.

This chain joins TRBV6-5 and TRBJ2-7, with 11 bases matching TRBD1. Per germline, CDR1 MNHEY and CDR2 SVGAGI. The V and J ends lost 7 bases and 4 bases, in that order; junction bases with no gene match: 9. CDR3 length: 15 amino acids. CDR3 sequence (DNA): TGTGCCAGCACCCTAGGGACAGGGGGATTGTACGAGCAGTACTTC. Translated: CASTLGTGGLYEQYF.

This clone was recorded a few times. This rearrangement joins TRBV5-1 to TRBJ2-2, with a possible D match to TRBD2 (6 bases). Germline V gene lookup returns CDR1 SGHRS and CDR2 YFSETQ. V gave up 4 bases and J gave up 4 bases, with 17 bases separating them. There are 16 residues in the CDR3. The chain's CDR3 is CASSPGVRRSTGELFF. DNA of the CDR3: TGCGCCAGCAGCCCGGGGGTGCGCAGGAGCACCGGGGAGCTGTTTTTT.

The chain uses TRBV27 and TRBJ2-1; a weak D match, TRBD1 (6 bases). Trimming stripped 5 bases from V and 3 bases from J, with 17 bases between. Germline values: CDR1 MNHEY, CDR2 SMNVEV (reference sequence). This CDR3 comprises 16 residues. The CDR3 here is CASSPLTGKLYNEQFF. The CDR3 DNA follows: TGTGCCAGCAGTCCCCTGACAGGAAAACTCTACAATGAGCAGTTCTTC.

The genes are TRBV27 and TRBJ2-5, with 10 bases identical to TRBD1. J was trimmed by 3 bases and V by 6 bases; bases with no gene match: 7. This CDR3 spans 15 amino acids. From germline, CDR1 is MNHEY and CDR2 SMNVEV (reference sequence). The CDR3, as DNA: TGTGCCAGCAGGGGGACAGGGGTTGGTGAAGAGACCCAGTACTTC. Translation gives CASRGTGVGEETQYF.

Only a few counts were recorded for this clone. The chain recombines TRBV4-1 with TRBJ2-3, with a possible D match to TRBD2 (5 bases). Trimming cost V 6 bases and J 6 bases, with 28 bases left between them. CDR3 length: 18 residues. In germline, CDR1 is MGHRA, CDR2 YSYEKL. The CDR3, as DNA: TGCGCCAGCAGAGTCAGAGGAGCGTCTCTCCGGGAATACGATACGCAGTATTTT. Residues: CASRVRGASLREYDTQYF.

This chain links TRBV7-3 with TRBJ2-7, with a weak D call TRBD2 (5 bases). This CDR3 is built from 14 residues. Germline assignment: CDR1 SGHTA and CDR2 FQGTGA. V dropped 3 bases and J dropped 6 bases, with 15 bases sitting between them. Here the CDR3 reads CASSLSGSPREQYF. DNA for the CDR3: TGTGCCAGCAGCTTGAGCGGTAGCCCCCGCGAGCAGTACTTC.

The chain couples TRBV4-1 to TRBJ2-1; D is perhaps TRBD1 or TRBD2 (5 bases each). CDR1 and CDR2 (germline): MGHRA, YSYEKL. This CDR3 comprises 15 residues. Trimming took 0 bases from V and 6 from J, leaving 12 bases between them. The CDR3 region is CASSQEGPGSNEQFF. CDR3 bases: TGCGCCAGCAGCCAAGAGGGGCCAGGGAGCAATGAGCAGTTCTTC.

The chain joins TRBV5-6 to TRBJ2-7, with TRBD1 matching over 7 bases. CDR1 and CDR2 from the germline V gene are SGHDT and YYEEEE. The CDR3 covers 14 residues. V lost 2 bases, J lost 2 bases, and 4 bases stayed unmatched. The DNA of the CDR3 is TGTGCCAGCAGCTTACAGGGGATAGCCTACGAGCAGTACTTC. This gives the protein CASSLQGIAYEQYF.